This is a list of T cell receptor beta chains from one sample in a study of blood T cell repertoires in COVID-19. Profiling relied on immunoSEQ multiplex PCR, and the TCRdb table lists in-frame clones only, not all of them. Of more than 200,000 clones in the sample, approximately 80% were seen once. The sequenced sample was peripheral blood. Source of these receptors: a woman at least 80 years old with active or convalescent COVID-19. The CDR3 runs from the conserved cysteine through the conserved F or W. The order of the fields is D gene, J gene, clone size, V gene, CDR3 length, CDR3 DNA, CDR3 protein. A D gene is named only where the DNA matches it firmly. Clone size appears in some rows only: once, few, many, or a class for an expanded clone.

- | TRBJ2-3 | - | TRBV5-8 | 15 | TGTGCCAGCAGCTCGGGGGGCACTCGCACAGATACGCAGTATTTT | CASSSGGTRTDTQYF
- | TRBJ1-2 | few | TRBV5-1 | 12 | TGCGCCAGCACGTCGGGATACTATGGCTACACCTTC | CASTSGYYGYTF
- | TRBJ1-1 | - | TRBV7-8 | 15 | TGTGCCAGCAGCTTAGGAACGGGGGAGATCACTGAAGCTTTCTTT | CASSLGTGEITEAFF
- | TRBJ1-6 | - | TRBV2 | 13 | TGTGCCAGCAGGGGGGACGGGGGTTCACCCCTCCACTTT | CASRGDGGSPLHF
- | TRBJ2-2 | - | TRBV6-2/TRBV6-3 | 15 | TGTGCCAGCAGTTACGACGGGATAAACACCGGGGAGCTGTTTTTT | CASSYDGINTGELFF
TRBD1 | TRBJ1-5 | - | TRBV29-1 | 15 | TGCAGCGTAGCTACAGGGGGCGCCGGCAATCAGCCCCAGCATTTT | CSVATGGAGNQPQHF
TRBD2 | TRBJ2-3 | - | TRBV5-1 | 16 | TGCGCCAGCAGGCCAAGTCCCAGCGGGACCCCAGATACGCAGTATTTT | CASRPSPSGTPDTQYF
- | TRBJ1-2 | - | TRBV3-1/TRBV3-2 | 14 | TGTGCCAGCAGCCAAGATCTCGGAGGGCCTGGCTACACCTTC | CASSQDLGGPGYTF
TRBD1 | TRBJ1-5 | few | TRBV30 | 14 | TGTGCCTGGGCCCAGGGGGCGTCGGATCAGCCCCAGCATTTT | CAWAQGASDQPQHF
TRBD1 | TRBJ1-2 | - | TRBV12-3/TRBV12-4 | 13 | TGTGCCAGCAGAGCACAGGGGGCCGCTGGCTACACCTTC | CASRAQGAAGYTF
- | TRBJ1-3 | - | TRBV6-1 | 16 | TGTGCCAGCAGTGAAGCTCGGAGGCGGACGAGCGACACCATATATTTT | CASSEARRRTSDTIYF
- | TRBJ2-7 | few | TRBV7-9 | 15 | TGTGCCAGCAGCCCGGGATCAGCGGGTTCCTACGAGCAGTACTTC | CASSPGSAGSYEQYF
- | TRBJ1-2 | - | TRBV27 | 13 | TGTGCCAGCAAACAGACAGGACCCTATGGCTACACCTTC | CASKQTGPYGYTF
- | TRBJ1-1 | - | TRBV14 | 11 | TGTGCCAGCAGCCAAGTTAATGTAGCTTTCTTT | CASSQVNVAFF
- | TRBJ2-1 | - | TRBV5-1 | 15 | TGCGCCAGCAGCGGCCCCGGGGGTTCCTACAATGAGCAGTTCTTC | CASSGPGGSYNEQFF
- | TRBJ1-2 | - | TRBV6-5 | 16 | TGTGCCAGCAGTTACTCCCCCCGTACAGGGCTATATGGCTACACCTTC | CASSYSPRTGLYGYTF
- | TRBJ2-3 | few | TRBV11-2 | 13 | TGTGCCAGCAGCTTAGGGGGAGCAGATACGCAGTATTTT | CASSLGGADTQYF
- | TRBJ1-2 | - | TRBV7-8 | 15 | TGTGCCAGCAGCTTAGTCGGGGGGCGCGGAGAAGGCTACACCTTC | CASSLVGGRGEGYTF
- | TRBJ1-4 | - | TRBV5-4 | 15 | TGTGCCAGCAGTAGGACGGGGGCAACTAATGAAAAACTGTTTTTT | CASSRTGATNEKLFF
TRBD1 | TRBJ2-1 | - | TRBV6-5 | 16 | TGTGCCAGCAGTTATCCCGGGACAGGTGTCCACAATGAGCAGTTCTTC | CASSYPGTGVHNEQFF
TRBD2 | TRBJ2-3 | few | TRBV6-6 | 17 | TGTGCCAGCAGTCCAACGGGAACTAGCGGGTCCACAGATACGCAGTATTTT | CASSPTGTSGSTDTQYF
- | TRBJ1-4 | - | TRBV3-1/TRBV3-2 | 14 | TGTGCCAGCAGCCCCGGGGGGCTAGCTGAAAAACTGTTTTTT | CASSPGGLAEKLFF
- | TRBJ1-2 | - | TRBV2 | 13 | TGTGCCAGCTCTAAGTTCGAGAACTATGGCTACACCTTC | CASSKFENYGYTF
- | TRBJ2-3 | - | TRBV27 | 14 | TGTGCCAGCAGTTTTAGTCTTGGCACAGATACGCAGTATTTT | CASSFSLGTDTQYF
TRBD2 | TRBJ2-3 | - | TRBV5-4 | 14 | TGTGCCAGCAGCCTAGGGACTAGGGCAGATACGCAGTATTTT | CASSLGTRADTQYF
TRBD2 | TRBJ2-2 | - | TRBV7-9 | 16 | TGTGCCAGCAGAGCCACTACTAGCGCGGGCACCGGGGAGCTGTTTTTT | CASRATTSAGTGELFF
TRBD1 | TRBJ1-4 | - | TRBV6-5 | 14 | TGTGCCAGCAGTTCACAGGGGGCGAGTGAAAAACTGTTTTTT | CASSSQGASEKLFF
TRBD2 | TRBJ2-1 | once | TRBV19 | 14 | TGTGCCAGTAGGATCCGGGACTACCACAATGAGCAGTTCTTC | CASRIRDYHNEQFF
TRBD2 | TRBJ2-3 | - | TRBV25-1 | 15 | TGTGCCAGCCGCCCGGGGAGGGAAGTGGCAGATACGCAGTATTTT | CASRPGREVADTQYF
- | TRBJ2-2 | - | TRBV18 | 15 | TGTGCCAGCTCACCAATACAGGAGAACACCGGGGAGCTGTTTTTT | CASSPIQENTGELFF
TRBD1 | TRBJ2-1 | - | TRBV5-1 | 15 | TGCGCCAGCAGGGCCGGGACAGGCATTGACAATGAGCAGTTCTTC | CASRAGTGIDNEQFF
- | TRBJ2-1 | - | TRBV6-4 | 17 | TGTGCCAGCAGTGACGGGTCTGGCGGGGCCTCCTACAATGAGCAGTTCTTC | CASSDGSGGASYNEQFF
- | TRBJ2-1 | once | TRBV5-5 | 13 | TGTGCCAGCAGCCGTGGGGGGAGCGATGAGCAGTTCTTC | CASSRGGSDEQFF
- | TRBJ1-2 | - | TRBV18 | 13 | TGTGCCAGCTCACCACCCAGTCTCCCAGGCTACACCTTC | CASSPPSLPGYTF
- | TRBJ1-5 | - | TRBV19 | 14 | TGTGCCAGTAGTAGGACAACCAGCAATCAGCCCCAGCATTTT | CASSRTTSNQPQHF
- | TRBJ1-2 | - | TRBV5-1 | 14 | TGCGCCAGCAGCTTGGCCGGGAAATTGGCCATCTACACCTTC | CASSLAGKLAIYTF